The T cell receptor (beta chain) described here comes from a study of blood T cell repertoires in COVID-19. Clones were read by immunoSEQ multiplex PCR, and TCRdb kept only the in-frame ones, dropping some. The sample lists 320,000 or so clones; under 90% were seen once. This clone was found once. For recovered donors of Cohort 3, there were two negative PCRs, clearance, or symptom resolution. CDR3 length: 16 residues. Trimming shortened V by 0 bases and J by 0 bases, and 10 bases separated the two germline ends. Germline V gives CDR1 SGDLS, CDR2 YYNGEE. This receptor was identified in a man between 60 and 75 years old who had recovered from COVID-19. Material: PBMCs or T cells enriched from blood (not recorded which). This chain connects TRBV9 to TRBJ2-1, with D possibly TRBD2 on 6 matching bases. The CDR3 region has the DNA TGTGCCAGCAGCGTAGAAGTGACTAGCTCCTACAATGAGCAGTTCTTC. Translated: CASSVEVTSSYNEQFF.